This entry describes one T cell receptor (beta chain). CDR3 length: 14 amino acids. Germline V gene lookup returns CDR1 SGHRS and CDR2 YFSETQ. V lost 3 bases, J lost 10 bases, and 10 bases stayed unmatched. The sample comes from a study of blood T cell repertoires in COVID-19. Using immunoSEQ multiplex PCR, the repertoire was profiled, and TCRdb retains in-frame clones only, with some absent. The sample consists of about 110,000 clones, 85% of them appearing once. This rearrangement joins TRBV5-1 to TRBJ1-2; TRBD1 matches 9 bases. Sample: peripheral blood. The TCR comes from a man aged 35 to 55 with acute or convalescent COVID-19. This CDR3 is CASSSWGQGRDYTF. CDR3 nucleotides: TGCGCCAGCAGCTCATGGGGACAGGGTCGTGACTACACCTTC. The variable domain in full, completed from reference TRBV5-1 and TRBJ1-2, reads KAGVTQTPRYLIKTRGQQVTLSCSPISGHRSVSWYQQTPGQGLQFLFEYFSETQRNKGNFPGRFSGRQFSNSRSEMNVSTLELGDSALYLCASSSWGQGRDYTFGSGTRLTVV.